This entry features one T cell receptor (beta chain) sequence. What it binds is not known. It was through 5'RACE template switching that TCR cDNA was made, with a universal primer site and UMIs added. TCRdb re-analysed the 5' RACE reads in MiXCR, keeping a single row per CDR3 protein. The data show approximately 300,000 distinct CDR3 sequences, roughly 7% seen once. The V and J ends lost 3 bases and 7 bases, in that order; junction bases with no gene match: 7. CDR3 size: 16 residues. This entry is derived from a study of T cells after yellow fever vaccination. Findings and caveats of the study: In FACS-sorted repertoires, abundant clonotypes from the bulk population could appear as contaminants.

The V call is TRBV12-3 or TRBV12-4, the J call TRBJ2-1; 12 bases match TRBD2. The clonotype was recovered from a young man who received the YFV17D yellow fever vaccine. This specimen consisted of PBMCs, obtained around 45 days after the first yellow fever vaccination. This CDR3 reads CASSFRDGLAGNEQFF. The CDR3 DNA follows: TGTGCCAGCAGTTTTCGGGATGGACTAGCGGGGAATGAGCAGTTCTTC.